These 22 T cell receptor beta chains were all obtained from the same sample, sequenced in a study of cytomegalovirus exposure and HLA in healthy donors. 13 Jbeta primers and 60 Vbeta primers were used for the PCR. The repertoire was sequenced with immunoSEQ multiplex PCR; TCRdb's copy has only in-frame clones and lacks some. There are some 120,000 clones in the sample; around 80% occur only once, and approximately 2% lies in the top ten. Material: PBMCs. These TCRs come from a man aged 45 to 65 in good health and CMV-seronegative.

A note on this clone: Other DNA sequences in the same sample also yield this CDR3. This chain uses TRBV6-1 with TRBJ1-2, with D hard to call. This CDR3 is built from 13 residues. Trimming left V 8 bases short and J 3 bases short, with 13 bases between. Germline assignment: CDR1 MNHNS and CDR2 SASEGT. The CDR3 bases are TGTGCCAGCTCCCGCGGTGCTGACTATGGCTACACCTTC. It translates to CASSRGADYGYTF.

The chain recombines TRBV7-8 with TRBJ1-3, with D uncertain. This CDR3 contains 14 residues. In germline, CDR1 is SGHVS, CDR2 FQNEAQ. Trimming took off 2 bases at V and 4 bases at J, with 9 bases between the two ends. CDR3 DNA sequence: TGTGCCAGCAGCTTAACGGGTGACGGAAACACCATATATTTT. It yields the protein CASSLTGDGNTIYF.

This chain connects TRBV5-6 to TRBJ1-1, with D hard to call. V lost 2 bases to trimming and J lost 5 bases, with 13 bases between them. Germline lookup yields CDR1 SGHDT and CDR2 YYEEEE. The CDR3 has 14 residues. In DNA, the CDR3 is TGTGCCAGCAGCTTAGGTTACCCGGGAACTGAAGCTTTCTTT. It translates to CASSLGYPGTEAFF.

This chain connects TRBV5-5 to TRBJ2-3; 12 nucleotides match TRBD2. Germline loops: CDR1 SGHKS, CDR2 YYEKEE (reference sequence). This CDR3 contains 19 residues. Germline trimming cut 0 bases from V and 0 bases from J; bases unmatched to any gene: 8. The CDR3 here is CASSLDTGLAGSSTDTQYF. The DNA of the CDR3 is TGTGCCAGCAGCTTGGATACCGGACTAGCGGGGAGTAGCACAGATACGCAGTATTTT.

This clone was detected only a few times. The genes are TRBV6-5 and TRBJ1-1; no clear D gene. In germline, CDR1 is MNHEY, CDR2 SVGAGI. This CDR3 region has 12 residues. V was cut by 4 bases and J by 0 bases, with 3 bases left in between. The CDR3 region is CASSSVNTEAFF. CDR3 DNA: TGTGCCAGCAGTTCGGTGAACACTGAAGCTTTCTTT.

This chain joins TRBV6-5 and TRBJ1-2; TRBD1 matches 10 bases. CDR1 MNHEY and CDR2 SVGAGI come from the germline V gene. The CDR3 extends over 15 amino acids. V lost 0 bases, J lost 4 bases, and 2 bases stayed unmatched. The CDR3 is CASSYSRTGGYGYTF. CDR3 bases: TGTGCCAGCAGTTACTCCAGGACAGGGGGCTATGGCTACACCTTC.

V gene TRBV6-1 combines with J gene TRBJ1-5; D uncertain. Trimming took off 7 bases at V and 2 bases at J, with 12 bases between the two ends. The CDR3 covers 14 residues. CDR1 and CDR2 (germline): MNHNS, SASEGT. The CDR3 DNA is TGTGCCAGCAACATCGACATCCGCAATCAGCCCCAGCATTTT. Its translation is CASNIDIRNQPQHF.

The V and J genes are TRBV4-1 and TRBJ2-1; maybe TRBD2 (6 bases). Germline values: CDR1 MGHRA, CDR2 YSYEKL. CDR3 length equals 17 residues. The V end lost 0 bases, the J end lost 1 base, and 13 bases lay between the germline ends. CDR3 residues: CASSQEGGTVSYNEQFF. In nucleotides, the CDR3 is TGCGCCAGCAGCCAAGAGGGGGGAACGGTATCCTACAATGAGCAGTTCTTC.

This clone has more than one count but fewer than ten. V gene TRBV5-1 combines with J gene TRBJ1-4, with 8 positions matching TRBD1. Germline lookup yields CDR1 SGHRS and CDR2 YFSETQ. This CDR3 region has 15 residues. J lost 1 base, V lost 4 bases, and 3 bases had no gene match. The chain's CDR3 is CASSIGQGTNEKLFF. In DNA, the CDR3 is TGCGCCAGCAGCATTGGACAGGGAACTAATGAAAAACTGTTTTTT.

This clone was seen a few times. The chain carries TRBV19 and TRBJ1-2, with a tentative D call TRBD1 (5 bases). Germline CDR1 reads LNHDA; CDR2 reads SQIVND (reference sequence). V was cut by 2 bases and J by 6 bases, with 16 bases left in between. The CDR3 is 15 amino acids. The CDR3 region has the DNA TGTGCCAGTAGTATATCCCACGGGGGGGAGAATGGCTACACCTTC. Amino acid sequence: CASSISHGGENGYTF. The full variable domain, with the rest looked up from reference TRBV19 and TRBJ1-2, is DGGITQSPKYLFRKEGQNVTLSCEQNLNHDAMYWYRQDPGQGLRLIYYSQIVNDFQKGDIAEGYSVSREKKESFPLTVTSAQKNPTAFYLCASSISHGGENGYTFGSGTRLTVV.

This clone has a handful of counts. The DNA of the CDR3 is TGCGCCAGCAGCTTGGGGCAGTCGGAGACCCAGTACTTC. Encoded protein: CASSLGQSETQYF. The rearrangement links TRBV5-1 to TRBJ2-5; no definite D call. This CDR3 is built from 13 residues. Germline CDR1 SGHRS, CDR2 YFSETQ. The V end lost 0 bases, the J end lost 5 bases, and 8 bases lay between the germline ends.

This clone has just a few counts. The rearrangement uses TRBV5-1 and TRBJ1-2; D might be TRBD1 (5 bases). Trimming cost V 4 bases and J 4 bases, with 17 bases left between them. The length of the CDR3 is 15 residues. Germline CDR1 is SGHRS and CDR2 is YFSETQ. CDR3 loop: CASSRQSRVGYGYTF. CDR3 in DNA: TGCGCCAGCAGCCGACAGTCTAGGGTTGGCTATGGCTACACCTTC.

The chain links TRBV11-2 to TRBJ1-2, with a tentative D call TRBD1 (5 bases). The germline V gene encodes CDR1 SGHAT and CDR2 FQNNGV. The CDR3 covers 14 residues. V lost 5 bases to trimming and J lost 1 base, with 11 bases between them. CDR3 region: CASSPTDNNYGYTF. For the CDR3, the DNA is TGTGCCAGCAGCCCGACAGATAATAACTATGGCTACACCTTC.

The J gene is TRBJ1-2, the V gene TRBV7-3; perhaps TRBD1 as D (6 bases). Germline loops: CDR1 SGHTA, CDR2 FQGTGA. The V end was cut by 5 bases, the J end by 6 bases, with 19 bases between. The CDR3 is 15 amino acids. This CDR3 is CASSPLNRVGNGYTF. DNA of the CDR3: TGTGCCAGCAGCCCTCTAAACAGGGTGGGAAATGGCTACACCTTC.

CDR3 sequence: CSVATTASYGYTF. In DNA, the CDR3 is TGCAGCGTTGCTACTACTGCCTCCTATGGCTACACCTTC. The chain employs TRBV29-1 and TRBJ1-2; D is unclear. The CDR3 extends over 13 amino acids. CDR1 and CDR2 (germline): SQVTM, ANQGSEA. Between the trimmed V and J ends, which lost 4 bases and 4 bases, there was a span of 13 bases.

The chain uses TRBV5-1 and TRBJ1-1; 7 bases are shared with TRBD1. The junction had 8 bases not matched to a gene; V was cut back by 5 bases and J by 4 bases. Looked up from germline, CDR1 is SGHRS and CDR2 is YFSETQ. CDR3 length equals 14 residues. CDR3 region: CASREEGARTEAFF. CDR3 coding DNA: TGCGCCAGCAGAGAAGAGGGGGCGCGCACTGAAGCTTTCTTT.

Within the sample, this clone is medium-sized. This chain links TRBV9 with TRBJ1-2; weak D call: TRBD1 (6 bases). V shed 0 bases and J shed 6 bases, with 21 bases lying between them. Germline-derived CDR1 and CDR2 are SGDLS and YYNGEE. The CDR3 contains 17 residues. This CDR3 reads CASSVDPTEGVTDGYTF. The CDR3 DNA reads as TGTGCCAGCAGCGTAGACCCGACAGAGGGGGTGACGGATGGCTACACCTTC.

The J gene is TRBJ1-5, the V gene TRBV19, with D tentatively TRBD1 (6 bases). The germline CDR1 and CDR2 sequences are LNHDA and SQIVND (reference sequence). V lost 6 bases and J lost 11, with 14 bases in between. CDR3 length: 12 residues. The CDR3 region has the DNA TGTGCCAGTAGACATCCAAGGGACACCCAGCATTTT. It yields the protein CASRHPRDTQHF.

The J gene is TRBJ1-2, the V gene TRBV2; 10 nucleotides align to TRBD1. This CDR3 spans 13 amino acids. The trim removed 3 bases at V and 6 bases at J, leaving 1 base unmatched. The germline gives CDR1 SNHLY, CDR2 FYNNEI. CDR3 amino acids: CASSETGGHGYTF. Written as DNA, the CDR3 is TGTGCCAGCAGTGAGACAGGGGGCCATGGCTACACCTTC.

The chain uses TRBV7-2 and TRBJ1-5; possible D gene TRBD1, 5 bases. Between the trimmed V and J ends, which lost 1 base and 4 bases, there was a span of 11 bases. Germline V gives CDR1 SGHTA, CDR2 FQGNSA. The CDR3 totals 15 residues. The CDR3 spells CASSLDGAENQPQHF. The CDR3 DNA follows: TGTGCCAGCAGCTTAGATGGGGCAGAAAATCAGCCCCAGCATTTT. Supplemented by reference TRBV7-2 and TRBJ1-5, the full variable domain reads GAGVSQSPSNKVTEKGKDVELRCDPISGHTALYWYRQSLGQGLEFLIYFQGNSAPDKSGLPSDRFSAERTGGSVSTLTIQRTQQEDSAVYLCASSLDGAENQPQHFGDGTRLSIL.

The chain joins TRBV19 to TRBJ1-6; no firm D call. The germline V and J ends were trimmed by 3 bases and 0 bases, with 9 bases remaining between them. The CDR3 contains 16 residues. Germline V gene sequence: CDR1 LNHDA, CDR2 SQIVND (reference sequence). CDR3 amino acids: CASSMGGSSYNSPLHF. In DNA, the CDR3 is TGTGCCAGTAGTATGGGTGGGAGCTCCTATAATTCACCCCTCCACTTT.

V gene TRBV6-5 combines with J gene TRBJ1-4, with 7 bases lining up with TRBD1. With 2 bases clipped from V and 8 bases from J, the junction kept 2 bases outside the gene matches. This CDR3 region has 13 residues. The germline V gene encodes CDR1 MNHEY and CDR2 SVGAGI. CDR3 DNA: TGTGCCAGCAGTTACGACAGGGCGGAAAAACTGTTTTTT. It encodes CASSYDRAEKLFF.